This T cell receptor (beta chain) was obtained from a study of Ad26.COV2.S vaccination and SARS-CoV-2 variants. The protocol was immunoSEQ multiplex PCR, while the TCRdb copy is restricted to in-frame clones and leaves out a portion. This sample has approximately 280,000 clones, with over 75% found just once. V lost 8 bases, J lost 1 base, and 14 bases lay in between. Germline V gives CDR1 KGHDR, CDR2 SFDVKD. The CDR3 sequence is 14 residues long. Findings and caveats of the study: Spike-specific CD8+ and CD4+ T cell responses reportedly showed substantial breadth after vaccination. Using TCR breadth and depth analyses may have led to underestimated total T cell responses.

The sample's treatment: around 19 received Ad26.COV2.S at low or high dose, single or two shots; about 5 received placebo; per-sample allocation not given. Collection of the samples took place on day 63 after the first injection of vaccine or placebo. Only a few counts were recorded for this clone. Its specificity is unknown. V and J are TRBV24-1 and TRBJ2-7, with a tentative D call TRBD1 (6 bases). This TCR was sampled from a person aged 18-60 years who received the Ad26.COV2.S COVID-19 vaccine or a placebo. The sequencing here drew on peripheral blood, taken in a trial of Ad26.COV2.S vaccine versus placebo. In nucleotides, the CDR3 is TGTGCCACCACCCCCGGGACACCTTCCTACGAGCAGTACTTC. It yields the protein CATTPGTPSYEQYF.